The clone carrying this TCR beta chain is labeled as medium-sized. Germline lookup yields CDR1 KGHSH and CDR2 LQKENI. The CDR3 spans 15 residues. V was trimmed by 2 bases and J by 1 base, leaving 9 bases between them. TCRdb re-called the reads through MiXCR, storing one row per CDR3 protein. The table records about 4,500 distinct CDR3 sequences, over 9% of them present only once. Specimen: CD4+ T cells from peripheral blood. The receptor was isolated from a human donor with rheumatoid arthritis. This chain joins TRBV18 and TRBJ1-5, with D possibly being TRBD1 (5 bases). The CDR3 DNA reads as TGTGCCAGCTCACCAGCAGGGCTCAGCAATCAGCCCCAGCATTTT. This codes for CASSPAGLSNQPQHF.